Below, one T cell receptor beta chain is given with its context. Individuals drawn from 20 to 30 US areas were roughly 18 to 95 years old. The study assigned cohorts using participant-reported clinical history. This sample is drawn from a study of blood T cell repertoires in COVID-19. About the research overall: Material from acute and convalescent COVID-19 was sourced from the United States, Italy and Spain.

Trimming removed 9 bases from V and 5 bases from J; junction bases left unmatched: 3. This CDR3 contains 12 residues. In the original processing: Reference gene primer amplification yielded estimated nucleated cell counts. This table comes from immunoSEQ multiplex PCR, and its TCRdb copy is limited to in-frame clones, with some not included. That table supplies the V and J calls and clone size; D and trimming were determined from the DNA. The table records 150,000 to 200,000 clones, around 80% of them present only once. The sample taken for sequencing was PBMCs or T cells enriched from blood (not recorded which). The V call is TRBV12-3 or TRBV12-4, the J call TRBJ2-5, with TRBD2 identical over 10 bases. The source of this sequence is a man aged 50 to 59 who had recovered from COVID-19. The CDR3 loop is CASTTSGETQYF. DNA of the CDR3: TGTGCCAGTACGACTAGCGGGGAGACCCAGTACTTC.